This T cell receptor beta chain was sequenced for a study of CD8+CD57+ T cells in acquired aplastic anemia (dated by TCRdb to the late 2010s). Turning to the overall study: On average, sorted CD4+ and CD8+ cells yielded about 3 ug of extracted DNA, with a range of roughly 0.18 to 30 ug. A CD8+CD57+ expansion meant a frequency higher than the mean frequency seen in healthy subjects. What the research found in general, with its limitations: Patients and healthy controls showed no significant difference in CD8+ Simpson's diversity (P=0.060). Roughly 30 CD8+ CDR3 sequences were shared between patients and controls but appeared highly expressed in patients and within their immunodominant clones.

Points on this clonotype: No cognate antigen has been identified for it. Germline is not matched at one junction end, which may reflect a read error.

TCR beta VDJ combination and CDR3 sequence profiling used genomic DNA as the template. TCR repertoire sequencing was run on an Illumina HiSeq 2000. In the paper's pipeline: Repertoire assessment relied on Simpson's diversity index, CDR3 size and DJ length profiles, and TRBV/TRBJ rearrangement plots. The immunodominant clone was defined as the most abundant DNA sequence in deep sequencing data. CDR3 amino acid sequences were screened for sharing across subjects and compared with published repertoires and the VDJdb database. TCRdb itself trimmed the public reads at Q25 with fastp, ran MiXCR and retained productive beta chains. One record per CDR3 amino acid sequence lists the most common genes and DNA. The V and J calls were determined by TCRdb, not by the authors. The table for this sample lists 150,000 to 200,000 distinct CDR3 sequences; roughly 43% of them were counted only once. The ten largest clones represent approximately 1% of the sample.

The patients picked for sequencing were ones in whom flow cytometry had shown an expansion of CD8+CD57+ cells. Every patient had a diagnosis of severe acquired aplastic anemia based on International Study of Aplastic Anemia and Agranulocytosis and Camitta criteria. No patient had received any therapy when blood was sampled. In this study, sorted CD4+ and CD8+ T cells from the blood of healthy subjects and of severe aplastic anemia patients had their TCR repertoires deep-sequenced. Patients were enrolled under clinicaltrials.gov protocols 00001620, 01623167, 00001397, 00071045, 00081523 and 00961064 in the USA. Ficoll-Paque density gradient centrifugation was used to isolate peripheral blood mononuclear cells. Before DNA extraction, CD4+ and CD8+ T cells were sorted by FACS or by magnetic beads. The CDR3, from cysteine to phenylalanine, totals 13 residues. Only the CDR3 portion is preserved as DNA: 39 bases, with reading frame beginning at the first base. CDR1 LNHNV and CDR2 YYDKDF were looked up in the germline V gene (reference sequence).

Sequenced sample: sorted CD4+, CD8+, or CD8+CD57+ T cells (not recorded which) from PBMCs. The TCR comes from a human donor with aplastic anemia. This chain is built from TRBV15 and TRBJ1-6; TRBD1 could be the D gene, as 5 bases match. The DNA sequence reads TGTGCCACCGGCAGAGGTAGGGGCTCACCCCCCCACTTT. This sequence encodes CATGRGRGSPPHF.